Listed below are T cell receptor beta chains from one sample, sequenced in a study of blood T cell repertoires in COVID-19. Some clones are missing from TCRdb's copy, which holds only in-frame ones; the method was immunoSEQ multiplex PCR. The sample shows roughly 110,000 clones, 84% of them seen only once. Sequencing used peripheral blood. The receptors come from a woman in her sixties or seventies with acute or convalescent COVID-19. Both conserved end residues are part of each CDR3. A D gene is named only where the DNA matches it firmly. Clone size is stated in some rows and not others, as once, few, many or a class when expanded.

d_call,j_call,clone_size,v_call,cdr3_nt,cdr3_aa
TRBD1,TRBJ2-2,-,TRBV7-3,TGTGCCAGCAGCTTCGACAGGGCCGACACCGGGGAGCTGTTTTTT,CASSFDRADTGELFF
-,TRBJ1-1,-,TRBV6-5,TGTGCCAGCAGCACCTCAAGGGGGGGAGTAGCTTTCTTT,CASSTSRGGVAFF
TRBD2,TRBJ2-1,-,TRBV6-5,TGTGCCAGCAGTTCCCTAGCGGGAGGCTACAATGAGCAGTTCTTC,CASSSLAGGYNEQFF
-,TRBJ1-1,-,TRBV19,TGTGCCACCTCTAGCGGCCATTTGAACACTGAAGCTTTCTTT,CATSSGHLNTEAFF
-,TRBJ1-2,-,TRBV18,TGTGCCAGCTCAAAACCGGACAAGACGGAAGGCTACACCTTC,CASSKPDKTEGYTF
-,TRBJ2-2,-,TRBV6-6,TGTGCCAGCAGTTCTTCCCAGGGTTCCACCGGGGAGCTGTTTTTT,CASSSSQGSTGELFF
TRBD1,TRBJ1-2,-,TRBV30,TGTGCCTGGAGTGTAGGTAGGGACAGCCCCCACACCTTC,CAWSVGRDSPHTF
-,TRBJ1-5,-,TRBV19,TGTGCCAGTAGCCTTTACAATCAGCCCCAGCATTTT,CASSLYNQPQHF
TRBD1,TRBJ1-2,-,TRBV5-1,TGCGCCAGCAGCCGAACGACAGGGGGCGCGGGAGTGGTCAACTATGGCTACACCTTC,CASSRTTGGAGVVNYGYTF
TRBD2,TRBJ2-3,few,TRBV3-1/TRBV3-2,TGTGCCAGCAGTCATCTTAGCGGGAGGGGAGCAGATACGCAGTATTTT,CASSHLSGRGADTQYF
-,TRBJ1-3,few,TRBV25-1,TGTGCCAGCAGACCCAACGGGGGGCCGGGAAACACCATATATTTT,CASRPNGGPGNTIYF
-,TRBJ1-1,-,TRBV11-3,TGTGCCAGCAGCTTAAGAGGAACAGGGCCCACTGAAGCTTTCTTT,CASSLRGTGPTEAFF
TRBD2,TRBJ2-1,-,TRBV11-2,TGTGCCAGCAGTTCCAGGCTTAGCGGGGACAATGAGCAGTTCTTC,CASSSRLSGDNEQFF
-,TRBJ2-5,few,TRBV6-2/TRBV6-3,TGTGCCAGCAGTTATGCCAGGGTCGAGACCCAGTACTTC,CASSYARVETQYF
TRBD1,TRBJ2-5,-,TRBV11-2,TGTGCCAGCAGCTTTGTAGGGACAGGGGAAGAAGAGACCCAGTACTTC,CASSFVGTGEEETQYF
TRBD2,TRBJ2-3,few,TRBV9,TGTGCCAGCAGCGGGGGACTAGAAGATACGCAGTATTTT,CASSGGLEDTQYF
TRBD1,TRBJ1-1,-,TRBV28,TGTGCCACACAATTAAACCGGGACAGGGAAGCTTTCTTT,CATQLNRDREAFF
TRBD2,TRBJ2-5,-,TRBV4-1,TGCGCCAGCAGCTCGGCAACGACTAGCGGCCAAGAGACCCAGTACTTC,CASSSATTSGQETQYF
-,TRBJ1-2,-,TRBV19,TGTGCCAGTAGGAATACGGGATCCAGGGCGGGAAACTATGGCTACACCTTC,CASRNTGSRAGNYGYTF
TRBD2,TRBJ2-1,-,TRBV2,TGTGCCAGCAGTCCGGGACTAGCGGCATTTGGCAATGAGCAGTTCTTC,CASSPGLAAFGNEQFF
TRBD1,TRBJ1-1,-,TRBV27,TGTGCCAGCAGTAATGGACAGGGTGACCCTAACACTGAAGCTTTCTTT,CASSNGQGDPNTEAFF
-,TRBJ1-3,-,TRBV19,TGTGCCAGTAGTATCTGGAAGCGCTCTGGAAACACCATATATTTT,CASSIWKRSGNTIYF
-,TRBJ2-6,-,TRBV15,TGTGCCACCATTAGAGGGGGATCTGGGGCCAACGTCCTGACTTTC,CATIRGGSGANVLTF
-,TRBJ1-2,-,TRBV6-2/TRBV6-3,TGTGCCAGCAGTCGCCTCAGGGATTCCTATGGCTACACCTTC,CASSRLRDSYGYTF
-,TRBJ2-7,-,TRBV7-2,TGTGCCAGCAGCACTCCCGGTCACTACGAGCAGTACTTC,CASSTPGHYEQYF
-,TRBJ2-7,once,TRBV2,TGTGCCAGCAGTCTTGCGGGGGAGCAGTACTTC,CASSLAGEQYF
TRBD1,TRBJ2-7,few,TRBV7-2,TGTGCCAGCAGCTTCCGGGACAGTTCCTACGAGCAGTACTTC,CASSFRDSSYEQYF
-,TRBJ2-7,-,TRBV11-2,TGTGCCAGCCGGAGAATGGACGAGCAGTACTTC,CASRRMDEQYF
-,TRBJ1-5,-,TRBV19,TGTGCCAGTAGTCCAGGTGGGTTTTCGTATAGCAATCAGCCCCAGCATTTT,CASSPGGFSYSNQPQHF
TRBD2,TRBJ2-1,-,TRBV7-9,TGTGCCAGCAGCCCGGGGACTAGCGGTCAGTACAATGAGCAGTTCTTC,CASSPGTSGQYNEQFF
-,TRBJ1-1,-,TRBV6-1,TGTGCCAGCAGTGCCCCAGACAAACTTACTCACGGGGGCACTGAAGCTTTCTTT,CASSAPDKLTHGGTEAFF
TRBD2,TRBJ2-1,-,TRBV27,TGTGCCAGCAGTCAAGGGACTAGCGGACACAATGAGCAGTTCTTC,CASSQGTSGHNEQFF
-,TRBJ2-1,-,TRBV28,TGTGCCAGCACCTACACCGGGACTAGGGGGCGGTTCTTC,CASTYTGTRGRFF
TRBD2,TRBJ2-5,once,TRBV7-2,TGTGCCAGCATCCCGGGGGGGGCCCGGGAGACCCAGTACTTC,CASIPGGARETQYF
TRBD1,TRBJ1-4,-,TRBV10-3,TGTGCCGCACAGGGGGCTGATGGTGAAAAACTGTTTTTT,CAAQGADGEKLFF
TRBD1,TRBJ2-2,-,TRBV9,TGTGCCAGCAGCGTAGGAATTATGGGACAGCTCACCGGGGAGCTGTTTTTT,CASSVGIMGQLTGELFF
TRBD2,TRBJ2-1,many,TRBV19,TGTGCCAGTAGTACTACTAGCGGGGATTACAATGAGCAGTTCTTC,CASSTTSGDYNEQFF
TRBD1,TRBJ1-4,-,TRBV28,TGTGCCAGCAGTTCCAACAGGGGGCCGGGTGAAAAACTGTTTTTT,CASSSNRGPGEKLFF
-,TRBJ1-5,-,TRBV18,TGTGCCAGCTCACCAGATTCACTTAGCAATCAGCCCCAGCATTTT,CASSPDSLSNQPQHF
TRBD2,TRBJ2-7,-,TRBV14,TGTGCCAGCAGCCGGAACTACTATGACGGTATACTAGCGGGACAGAGGGAGCAGTACTTC,CASSRNYYDGILAGQREQYF
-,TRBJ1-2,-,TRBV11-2,TGTGCCAGCAGTCAAAACAGTCGATATGGCTACACCTTC,CASSQNSRYGYTF